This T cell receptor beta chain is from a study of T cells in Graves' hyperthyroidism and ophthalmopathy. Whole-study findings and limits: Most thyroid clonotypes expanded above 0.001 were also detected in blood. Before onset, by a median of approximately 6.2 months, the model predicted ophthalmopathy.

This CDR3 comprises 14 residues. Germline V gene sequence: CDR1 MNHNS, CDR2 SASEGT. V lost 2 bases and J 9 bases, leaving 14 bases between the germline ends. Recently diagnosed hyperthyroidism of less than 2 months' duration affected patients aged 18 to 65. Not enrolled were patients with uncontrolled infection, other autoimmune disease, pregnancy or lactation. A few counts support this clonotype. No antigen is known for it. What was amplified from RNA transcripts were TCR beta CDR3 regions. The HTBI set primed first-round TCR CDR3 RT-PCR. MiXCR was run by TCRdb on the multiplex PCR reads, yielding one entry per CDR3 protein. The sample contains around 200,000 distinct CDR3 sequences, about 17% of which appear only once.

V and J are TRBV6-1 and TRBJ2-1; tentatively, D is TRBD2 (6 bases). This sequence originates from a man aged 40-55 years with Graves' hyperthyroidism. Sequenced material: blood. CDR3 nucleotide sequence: TGTGCCAGCAGTGAACTACTAGTGGAGGGTGAGCAGTTCTTC. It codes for CASSELLVEGEQFF.